This paragraph covers one TCR beta chain sequence. Its target is not known. With V trimmed by 4 bases and J by 7 bases, 15 bases remained unmatched. The CDR3 consists of 18 residues. Germline V gene sequence: CDR1 SGHVS, CDR2 FNYEAQ. The sample belongs to a study of T cell responses to AZD1222 COVID-19 vaccine. Study summary: Second doses at about 4 or about 12 weeks were pooled.

Sequencing used immunoSEQ multiplex PCR; TCRdb keeps in-frame clones, though not all of them. The data hold tens of thousands of clones, with roughly 84% observed a single time. Regarding the study as a whole: Compared with day 0, the breadth and depth of the Spike-specific TCR repertoire rose significantly after two doses of AZD1222.

The clonotype originates from an adult in good health. This sample comprised peripheral blood, obtained on day 0 of AZD1222 vaccination. The rearrangement links TRBV7-6 to TRBJ2-7; TRBD2 matches at 14 bases. CDR3 sequence reads: CASSSGTSGGGTVWEQYF. CDR3 nucleotides: TGTGCCAGCAGCTCCGGGACTAGCGGGGGTGGGACGGTGTGGGAGCAGTACTTC.